The 32 T cell receptor beta chains reported below all come from one sample, sequenced in a study of radiotherapy plus CTLA-4 blockade in lung cancer. Method: immunoSEQ multiplex PCR; TCRdb's copy keeps in-frame clones and lacks some. There are about 98,000 clones in the sample; roughly 80% occur only once, and roughly 3.5% lies in the top ten. The sequencing here drew on peripheral blood, taken from a patient treated with radiotherapy plus ipilimumab. These receptors originate from a human donor with non-small cell lung cancer who had a partial response to radiotherapy plus ipilimumab.

The table lists this clone with a few counts. This chain links TRBV6-5 with TRBJ1-2; D might be TRBD1 (5 bases). V lost 0 bases and J lost 4, with 12 bases in between. Germline loops: CDR1 MNHEY, CDR2 SVGAGI. The CDR3 covers 15 residues. CDR3 residues: CASSYSRGGFYGYTF. The CDR3 region has the DNA TGTGCCAGCAGTTACTCAAGGGGCGGATTCTATGGCTACACCTTC.

The V and J genes are TRBV28 and TRBJ1-4; TRBD1 agrees at 8 bases. This CDR3 has 17 amino acids. V lost 4 bases and J lost 1; bases outside the gene matches: 8. Germline-derived CDR1 and CDR2 are MDHEN and SYDVKM. CDR3 protein: CASSYGQGAVTNEKLFF. The CDR3 DNA follows: TGTGCCAGCAGTTATGGGCAGGGGGCCGTAACTAATGAAAAACTGTTTTTT.

The chain uses TRBV27 and TRBJ2-2; 9 bases map to TRBD2. This CDR3 region has 16 residues. V gave up 2 bases and J gave up 7 bases; unmatched junction bases: 8. Germline V gene sequence: CDR1 MNHEY, CDR2 SMNVEV (reference sequence). CDR3 sequence: CASSLRGAGGGGELFF. CDR3 nucleotides: TGTGCCAGCAGTTTACGGGGAGCGGGGGGAGGCGGGGAGCTGTTTTTT.

This sequence joins TRBV5-1 and TRBJ2-1; the D gene is possibly TRBD2 (6 bases). This CDR3 contains 15 residues. The germline V gene has CDR1 SGHRS and CDR2 YFSETQ. V was shortened by 3 bases and J by 11 bases, with 21 bases between the two germline ends. The CDR3 nucleotides read TGCGCCAGCAGCTCAAGGGGCGGGACCGAGGTCAAGCAGTTCTTC. Translation: CASSSRGGTEVKQFF.

The chain couples TRBV5-1 to TRBJ2-7; 7 bases map to TRBD2. Per germline, CDR1 SGHRS and CDR2 YFSETQ. V lost 3 bases, J lost 5 bases, and 8 bases stayed unmatched. The CDR3 has 14 amino acids. The CDR3 DNA follows: TGCGCCAGCAGCTCCCGCGGGAGAGGGGACGAGCAGTACTTC. This translates into CASSSRGRGDEQYF.

The rearrangement uses TRBV2 and TRBJ1-1; the D is unclear. The V end was cut by 6 bases, the J end by 3 bases, with 8 bases between. The length of the CDR3 is 12 residues. Germline lookup yields CDR1 SNHLY and CDR2 FYNNEI. CDR3 bases: TGTGCCAGCAGCTTAGGAGACACTGAAGCTTTCTTT. Protein: CASSLGDTEAFF.

In this sample, this clone turned up a few times. The rearrangement joins TRBV5-6 to TRBJ1-2; D perhaps matches TRBD1 (5 bases). Between the trimmed V and J ends, which lost 5 bases and 8 bases, there was a span of 13 bases. The germline V gene has CDR1 SGHDT and CDR2 YYEEEE. CDR3 size: 12 residues. CDR3 in DNA: TGTGCCAGCAGAAGACAGCAGATAGGCTACACCTTC. Translation gives CASRRQQIGYTF.

The CDR3 DNA sequence: TGTGCCAGCAGCTTGGAGGGCTACGGGGGAGGCTACACCTTC. This encodes CASSLEGYGGGYTF. The chain combines TRBV5-4 with TRBJ1-2; tentatively, D is TRBD1 (5 bases). Trimming removed 0 bases at V and 8 bases at J, with 14 bases between. There are 14 residues in the CDR3. CDR1 SGHNT and CDR2 YYREEE come from the germline V gene (reference sequence).

This chain connects TRBV15 to TRBJ1-1; 8 nucleotides align to TRBD1. V lost 2 bases and J lost 4; bases outside the gene matches: 12. The CDR3 is 17 amino acids. The germline V gene encodes CDR1 LNHNV and CDR2 YYDKDF (reference sequence). The CDR3 protein is CATSRTPTGELFTEAFF. The CDR3, as DNA: TGTGCCACCAGCAGAACCCCGACAGGGGAGTTGTTCACTGAAGCTTTCTTT.

The chain combines TRBV5-5 with TRBJ2-7, with D tentatively TRBD1 (6 bases). The germline V gene has CDR1 SGHKS and CDR2 YYEKEE (reference sequence). The CDR3 sequence is 15 residues long. Between the trimmed V and J ends, which lost 0 bases and 7 bases, there was a span of 17 bases. CDR3 region: CASSLGVGQTREQYF. For the CDR3, the DNA is TGTGCCAGCAGCTTGGGGGTAGGACAGACCCGGGAGCAGTACTTC.

The rearrangement links TRBV28 to TRBJ1-2, with unresolved D. Germline values: CDR1 MDHEN, CDR2 SYDVKM. The CDR3 covers 12 residues. V was shortened by 5 bases and J by 8 bases, with 12 bases between the two germline ends. The DNA for the CDR3 is TGTGCCAGCAGTCCTTATAAGCGAGGCTACACCTTC. This gives the protein CASSPYKRGYTF.

The chain combines TRBV2 with TRBJ1-2; D is uncertain. The V and J ends lost 2 bases and 6 bases respectively, with 10 bases between them. Germline CDR1 SNHLY, CDR2 FYNNEI. The CDR3 has 13 residues. The CDR3 loop reads CASSENDGDGYTF. CDR3 coding DNA: TGTGCCAGCAGTGAAAATGACGGAGATGGCTACACCTTC.

This clone turned up a few times. The CDR3 loop reads CAWSQRERDTQYF. The CDR3 nucleotides read TGTGCCTGGAGTCAGCGGGAGAGAGATACGCAGTATTTT. The gene calls are TRBV30 and TRBJ2-3; 8 nucleotides line up with TRBD2. CDR3 length: 13 amino acids. The germline CDR1 and CDR2 sequences are GTSNPN and SVGIG (reference sequence). V dropped 2 bases and J dropped 5; count of bases not matched to a gene: 3.

Worth noting for this clone: This specimen includes other DNA sequences encoding the same CDR3. The chain couples TRBV5-1 to TRBJ1-5; the D gene is possibly TRBD1 (6 bases). Between the trimmed V and J ends, which lost 4 bases and 1 base, there was a span of 9 bases. Germline lookup yields CDR1 SGHRS and CDR2 YFSETQ. There are 14 residues in the CDR3. As DNA, the CDR3 is TGCGCCAGCAGCCCCGGACAGAGCAATCAGCCCCAGCATTTT. Protein product: CASSPGQSNQPQHF.

The V and J genes are TRBV20-1 and TRBJ2-5; D not certain. Trimming stripped 0 bases from V and 4 bases from J, with 3 bases between. From germline, CDR1 is DFQATT and CDR2 SNEGSKA (reference sequence). This CDR3 is built from 11 residues. The CDR3 DNA sequence: TGCAGTGCTAGAGAGGCAGAGACCCAGTACTTC. This encodes CSAREAETQYF.

The genes are TRBV30 and TRBJ2-3, with D possibly matching TRBD2 (6 bases). Germline values: CDR1 GTSNPN, CDR2 SVGIG (reference sequence). This CDR3 is built from 14 residues. V was pared by 3 bases and J by 5 bases, with 15 bases between. CDR3 region: CAWSGSSRRDTQYF. The CDR3 DNA is TGTGCCTGGAGCGGGAGTAGCAGGAGAGATACGCAGTATTTT. Filled out from reference TRBV30 and TRBJ2-3, the complete variable domain reads SQTIHQWPATLVQPVGSPLSLECTVEGTSNPNLYWYRQAAGRGLQLLFYSVGIGQISSEVPQNLSASRPQDRQFILSSKKLLLSDSGFYLCAWSGSSRRDTQYFGPGTRLTVL.

The rearrangement links TRBV5-1 to TRBJ1-2; a weak D match, TRBD1 (6 bases). The V and J ends lost 0 bases and 13 bases respectively, with 22 bases between them. From germline, CDR1 is SGHRS and CDR2 YFSETQ. The length of the CDR3 is 15 residues. CDR3 amino acids: CASSLGQEEWFGRTF. The DNA of the CDR3 is TGCGCCAGCAGCTTGGGACAGGAGGAGTGGTTTGGCCGCACCTTC.

This chain uses TRBV7-6 with TRBJ2-1; TRBD2 matches 11 bases. The V and J ends lost 5 bases and 4 bases, in that order; junction bases with no gene match: 10. CDR3 size: 17 residues. Per germline, CDR1 SGHVS and CDR2 FNYEAQ. This CDR3 reads CASSPSWTSGLYNEQFF. The DNA for the CDR3 is TGTGCCAGCAGCCCTAGTTGGACTAGCGGGCTTTACAATGAGCAGTTCTTC. Full variable domain (missing parts from reference TRBV7-6 and TRBJ2-1): GAGVSQSPRYKVTKRGQDVALRCDPISGHVSLYWYRQALGQGPEFLTYFNYEAQQDKSGLPNDRFSAERPEGSISTLTIQRTEQRDSAMYRCASSPSWTSGLYNEQFFGPGTRLTVL.

The CDR3 loop reads CASSTTAYTEAFF. The CDR3 bases are TGTGCCAGCAGTACGACAGCGTACACTGAAGCTTTCTTT. The genes are TRBV6-6 and TRBJ1-1; a possible D gene is TRBD1 (5 bases). The CDR3 length is 13 residues. Germline V gene sequence: CDR1 MNHNY, CDR2 SVGAGI (reference sequence). Trimming pared 5 bases from V and 3 bases from J, leaving 10 bases between.

This chain uses TRBV27 with TRBJ2-7; 8 bases are shared with TRBD1. Germline V lookup: CDR1 MNHEY, CDR2 SMNVEV (reference sequence). V lost 6 bases to trimming and J lost 2 bases; unmatched junction nucleotides: 6. This CDR3 is built from 14 residues. CDR3 sequence reads: CASSLGQGTYEQYF. The CDR3 nucleotides are TGTGCCAGCAGCCTCGGACAGGGCACCTACGAGCAGTACTTC.

This chain uses TRBV7-3 with TRBJ2-2; D is uncertain. CDR1 is SGHTA, CDR2 FQGTGA, per germline. The ends were cut back, 5 bases at V and 0 bases at J, with 10 bases in the middle. The CDR3 is made up of 15 amino acids. In DNA, the CDR3 is TGTGCCAGCAGCCCAGGAACGCCGAACACCGGGGAGCTGTTTTTT. Translating gives CASSPGTPNTGELFF. The variable domain in full, with the rest retrieved from reference TRBV7-3 and TRBJ2-2, is GAGVSQTPSNKVTEKGKYVELRCDPISGHTALYWYRQSLGQGPEFLIYFQGTGAADDSGLPNDRFFAVRPEGSVSTLKIQRTERGDSAVYLCASSPGTPNTGELFFGEGSRLTVL.

The chain joins TRBV11-2 to TRBJ2-4; TRBD1 aligns across 8 bases. The V segment lost 5 bases and the J segment 3 bases; nucleotides outside the gene matches: 12. Per the germline V gene, CDR1 is SGHAT and CDR2 is FQNNGV. The CDR3 runs 17 residues. CDR3 loop: CASSHIRGPVDKNIQYF. DNA for the CDR3: TGTGCCAGCAGCCACATCAGGGGGCCAGTGGACAAAAACATTCAGTACTTC.

This rearrangement joins TRBV6-6 to TRBJ2-7; TRBD2 matches at 10 bases. V lost 2 bases, J lost 2 bases, and 6 bases stayed unmatched. The CDR3 spans 16 residues. Germline V gives CDR1 MNHNY, CDR2 SVGAGI (reference sequence). The CDR3 DNA follows: TGTGCCAGCAGTTACAATCTAGCGGGAGTTGCCTACGAGCAGTACTTC. As protein: CASSYNLAGVAYEQYF.

This rearrangement joins TRBV2 to TRBJ1-5, with a tentative D call TRBD1 (5 bases). This CDR3 has 14 residues. From germline, CDR1 is SNHLY and CDR2 FYNNEI. V gave up 2 bases and J gave up 4 bases, with 9 bases separating them. DNA of the CDR3: TGTGCCAGCAGTGAATTGGGGGGGAATCAGCCCCAGCATTTT. Its protein is CASSELGGNQPQHF.

The chain links TRBV23-1 to TRBJ1-1; TRBD1 matches 7 bases. TRBV23-1 is recorded as an ORF, its role being uncertain. The length of the CDR3 is 16 residues. V trimming: 0 bases; J trimming: 0 bases; junction bases outside the gene matches: 4. As DNA, the CDR3 is TGCGCCAGCAGTCAATCGGAGACAGGGTTGAACACTGAAGCTTTCTTT. Its protein is CASSQSETGLNTEAFF.

This clone was seen only once. The chain combines TRBV5-4 with TRBJ2-2; D is possibly TRBD2 (6 bases). The CDR3 has 16 amino acids. Deletions cut 0 bases from V and 7 bases from J, with 16 bases between. Germline lookup yields CDR1 SGHNT and CDR2 YYREEE (reference sequence). The CDR3 is CASSLAGAGGVGELFF. Here the CDR3 DNA reads TGTGCCAGCAGCTTGGCGGGAGCGGGCGGGGTCGGGGAGCTGTTTTTT.

This clone was observed once. CDR3 amino acids: CASTAEGANVLTF. CDR3 DNA sequence: TGTGCCAGCACCGCGGAAGGGGCCAACGTCCTGACTTTC. This chain uses TRBV28 with TRBJ2-6; D remains unclear. The CDR3 runs to 13 residues. V lost 7 bases, J lost 4 bases, and 8 bases lay in between. Germline V gene data show CDR1 as MDHEN and CDR2 as SYDVKM. Filled out from reference TRBV28 and TRBJ2-6, the complete variable domain reads DVKVTQSSRYLVKRTGEKVFLECVQDMDHENMFWYRQDPGLGLRLIYFSYDVKMKEKGDIPEGYSVSREKKERFSLILESASTNQTSMYLCASTAEGANVLTFGAGSRLTVL.

A remark on this clone: Germline is not matched at one junction end, which may reflect a read error. The chain is built from TRBV4-1 and TRBJ1-2, with 7 bases matching TRBD1. The CDR3 extends over 12 amino acids. The germline V gene has CDR1 MGHRA and CDR2 YSYEKL. In nucleotides, the CDR3 is TGTGCCTACCGGGACAGCGGCTATGGCTACACCTTC. Its protein product is CAYRDSGYGYTF.

This chain uses TRBV14 with TRBJ2-5; the match to TRBD2 covers 11 bases. This CDR3 region has 15 residues. Germline lookup yields CDR1 SGHDN and CDR2 FVKESK. V lost 4 bases to trimming and J lost 5 bases; unmatched junction nucleotides: 6. CDR3 DNA sequence: TGTGCCAGCAGCCTAGGACTAGCGGGCTGGGAGACCCAGTACTTC. It specifies CASSLGLAGWETQYF. The entire variable domain, with the rest obtained from reference TRBV14 and TRBJ2-5, is as follows: EAGVTQFPSHSVIEKGQTVTLRCDPISGHDNLYWYRRVMGKEIKFLLHFVKESKQDESGMPNNRFLAERTGGTYSTLKVQPAELEDSGVYFCASSLGLAGWETQYFGPGTRLLVL.

The chain joins TRBV5-1 to TRBJ1-5; D gene unclear. CDR3 length: 15 residues. The ends were cut back, 4 bases at V and 0 bases at J, with 11 bases in the middle. Germline-derived CDR1 and CDR2 are SGHRS and YFSETQ. As DNA, the CDR3 is TGCGCCAGCAGCCCTGGGCAGACTAGCAATCAGCCCCAGCATTTT. Protein product: CASSPGQTSNQPQHF. Drawing the rest from reference TRBV5-1 and TRBJ1-5, the complete variable domain is KAGVTQTPRYLIKTRGQQVTLSCSPISGHRSVSWYQQTPGQGLQFLFEYFSETQRNKGNFPGRFSGRQFSNSRSEMNVSTLELGDSALYLCASSPGQTSNQPQHFGDGTRLSIL.

The CDR3 region has the DNA TGTGCCAGCAGTTCCTCACAGGGAGGGCTTGACATTCAGTACTTC. This encodes CASSSSQGGLDIQYF. The chain employs TRBV27 and TRBJ2-4; D is possibly TRBD2 (7 bases). This CDR3 is built from 15 residues. The V gene's germline CDR1 is MNHEY and CDR2 SMNVEV (reference sequence). V shed 4 bases and J shed 8 bases, with 18 bases lying between them.

The count of this clone is one. The chain is built from TRBV4-2 and TRBJ1-2; the D is unclear. The CDR3 consists of 13 residues. The V and J ends lost 0 bases and 3 bases respectively, with 5 bases between them. CDR1 and CDR2 (germline): LGHNA, YNFKEQ. CDR3 amino acids: CASSQEEDYGYTF. For the CDR3, the DNA is TGTGCCAGCAGCCAAGAAGAGGACTATGGCTACACCTTC.